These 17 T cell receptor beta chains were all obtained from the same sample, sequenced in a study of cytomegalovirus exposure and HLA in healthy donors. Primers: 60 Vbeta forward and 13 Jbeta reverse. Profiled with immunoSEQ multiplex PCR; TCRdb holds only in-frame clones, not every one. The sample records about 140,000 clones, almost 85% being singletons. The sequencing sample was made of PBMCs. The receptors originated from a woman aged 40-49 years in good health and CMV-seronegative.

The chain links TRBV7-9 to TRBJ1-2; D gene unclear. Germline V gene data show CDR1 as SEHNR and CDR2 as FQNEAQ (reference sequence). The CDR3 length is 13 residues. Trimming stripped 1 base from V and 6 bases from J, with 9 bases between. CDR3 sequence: CASSLVREDGYTF. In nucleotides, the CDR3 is TGTGCCAGCAGCTTAGTCCGGGAGGATGGCTACACCTTC.

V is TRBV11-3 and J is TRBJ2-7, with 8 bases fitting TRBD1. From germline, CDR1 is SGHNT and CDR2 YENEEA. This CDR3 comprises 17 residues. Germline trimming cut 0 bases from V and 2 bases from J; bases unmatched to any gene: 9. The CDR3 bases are TGTGCCAGCAGCTTAGATCCGGCGGGACAGGTCACCTACGAGCAGTACTTC. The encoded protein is CASSLDPAGQVTYEQYF.

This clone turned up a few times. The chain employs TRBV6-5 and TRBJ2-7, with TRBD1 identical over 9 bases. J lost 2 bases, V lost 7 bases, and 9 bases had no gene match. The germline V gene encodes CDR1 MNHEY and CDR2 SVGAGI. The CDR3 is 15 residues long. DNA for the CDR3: TGTGCCAGCAACACAGGGGGCTACGGGACCTACGAGCAGTACTTC. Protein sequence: CASNTGGYGTYEQYF.

The CDR3 DNA reads as TGTGCCAGCTCACCAAACAAGGCGCGGCCTCAGCCCCAGCATTTT. Residues: CASSPNKARPQPQHF. The chain is built from TRBV18 and TRBJ1-5; no clear D. CDR3 length: 15 residues. CDR1 KGHSH and CDR2 LQKENI come from the germline V gene. Trimming shortened V by 2 bases and J by 6 bases, and 14 bases separated the two germline ends.

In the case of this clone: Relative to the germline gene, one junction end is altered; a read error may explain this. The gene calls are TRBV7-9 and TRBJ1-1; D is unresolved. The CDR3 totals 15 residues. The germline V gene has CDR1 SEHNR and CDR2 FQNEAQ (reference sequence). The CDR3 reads CSSSLALSGNTEAFF. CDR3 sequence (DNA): TGTTCCAGCAGCTTAGCGCTCTCGGGGAACACTGAAGCTTTCTTT.

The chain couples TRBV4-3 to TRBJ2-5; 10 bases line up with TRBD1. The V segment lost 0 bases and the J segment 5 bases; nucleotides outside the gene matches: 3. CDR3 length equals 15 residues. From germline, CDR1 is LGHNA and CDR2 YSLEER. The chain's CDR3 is CASSQEGQGSETQYF. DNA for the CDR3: TGCGCCAGCAGCCAAGAGGGACAGGGGAGTGAGACCCAGTACTTC.

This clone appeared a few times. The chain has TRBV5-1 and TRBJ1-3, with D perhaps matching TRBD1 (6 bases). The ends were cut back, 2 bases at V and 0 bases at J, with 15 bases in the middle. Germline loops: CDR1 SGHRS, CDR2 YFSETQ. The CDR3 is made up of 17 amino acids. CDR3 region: CASSLQGLGPSGNTIYF. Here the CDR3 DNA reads TGCGCCAGCAGCTTACAGGGTTTGGGCCCCTCTGGAAACACCATATATTTT.

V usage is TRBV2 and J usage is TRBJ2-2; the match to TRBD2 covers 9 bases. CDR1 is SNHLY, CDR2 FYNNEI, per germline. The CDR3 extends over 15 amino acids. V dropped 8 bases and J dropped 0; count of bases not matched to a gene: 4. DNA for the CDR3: TGTGCCAGCCATCCTAGCGGGGCGAACACCGGGGAGCTGTTTTTT. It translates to CASHPSGANTGELFF.

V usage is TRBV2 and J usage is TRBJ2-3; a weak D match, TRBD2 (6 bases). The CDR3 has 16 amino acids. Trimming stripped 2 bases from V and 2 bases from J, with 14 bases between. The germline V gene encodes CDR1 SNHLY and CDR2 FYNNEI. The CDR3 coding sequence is TGTGCCAGCAGTGAACAGCGGGCGGTCCCCACAGATACGCAGTATTTT. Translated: CASSEQRAVPTDTQYF. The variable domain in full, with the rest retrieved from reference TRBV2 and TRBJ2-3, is EPEVTQTPSHQVTQMGQEVILRCVPISNHLYFYWYRQILGQKVEFLVSFYNNEISEKSEIFDDQFSVERPDGSNFTLKIRSTKLEDSAMYFCASSEQRAVPTDTQYFGPGTRLTVL.

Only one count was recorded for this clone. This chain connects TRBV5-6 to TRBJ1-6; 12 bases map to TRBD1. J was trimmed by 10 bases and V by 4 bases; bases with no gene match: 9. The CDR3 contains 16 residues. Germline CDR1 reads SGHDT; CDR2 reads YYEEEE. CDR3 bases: TGTGCCAGCAGCGATACCGGGACAGGGGGCTACTCACCCCTCCACTTT. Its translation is CASSDTGTGGYSPLHF.

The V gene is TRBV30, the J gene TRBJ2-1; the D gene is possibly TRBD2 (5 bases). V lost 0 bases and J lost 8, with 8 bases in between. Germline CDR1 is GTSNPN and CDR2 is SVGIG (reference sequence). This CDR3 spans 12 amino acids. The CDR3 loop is CAWSVRGHEQFF. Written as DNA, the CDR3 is TGTGCCTGGAGTGTAAGAGGGCATGAGCAGTTCTTC.

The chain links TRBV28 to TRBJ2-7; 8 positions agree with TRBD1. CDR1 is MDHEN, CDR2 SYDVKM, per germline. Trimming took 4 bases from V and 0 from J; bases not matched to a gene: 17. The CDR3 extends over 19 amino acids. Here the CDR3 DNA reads TGTGCCAGCAGTTCTCGGACAGGGATCTTTCATCTAAGCTCCTACGAGCAGTACTTC. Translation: CASSSRTGIFHLSSYEQYF.

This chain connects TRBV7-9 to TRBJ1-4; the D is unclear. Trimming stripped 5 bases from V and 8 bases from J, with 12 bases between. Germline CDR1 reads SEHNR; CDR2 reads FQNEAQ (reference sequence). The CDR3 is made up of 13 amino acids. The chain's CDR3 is CASSPRKEEKLFF. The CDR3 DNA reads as TGTGCCAGCAGCCCTCGGAAGGAGGAAAAACTGTTTTTT.

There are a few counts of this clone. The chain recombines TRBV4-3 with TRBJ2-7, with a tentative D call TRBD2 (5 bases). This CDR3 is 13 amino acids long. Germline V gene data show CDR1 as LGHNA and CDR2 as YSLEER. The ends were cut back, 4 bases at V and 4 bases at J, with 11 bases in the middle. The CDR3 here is CASSPEPGYEQYF. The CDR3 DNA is TGCGCCAGCAGCCCCGAACCGGGGTACGAGCAGTACTTC.

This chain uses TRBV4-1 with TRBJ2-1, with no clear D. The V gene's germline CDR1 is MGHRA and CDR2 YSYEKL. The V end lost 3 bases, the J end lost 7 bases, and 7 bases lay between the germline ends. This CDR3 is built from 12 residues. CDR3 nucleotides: TGCGCCAGCAGCCATCAGGCAAATGAGCAGTTCTTC. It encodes CASSHQANEQFF.

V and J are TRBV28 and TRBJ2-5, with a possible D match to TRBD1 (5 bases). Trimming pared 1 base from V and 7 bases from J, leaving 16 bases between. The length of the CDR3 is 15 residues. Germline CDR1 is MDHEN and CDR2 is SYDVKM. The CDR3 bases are TGTGCCAGCAGTTTATCTGCCGCCGCCCAGGGGACCCAGTACTTC. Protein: CASSLSAAAQGTQYF.

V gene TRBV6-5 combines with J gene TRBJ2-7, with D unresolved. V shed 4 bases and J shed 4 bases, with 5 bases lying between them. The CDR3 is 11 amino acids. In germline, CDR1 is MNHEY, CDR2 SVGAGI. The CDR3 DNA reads TGTGCCAGCAGTTTCCAGTACGAGCAGTACTTC. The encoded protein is CASSFQYEQYF.